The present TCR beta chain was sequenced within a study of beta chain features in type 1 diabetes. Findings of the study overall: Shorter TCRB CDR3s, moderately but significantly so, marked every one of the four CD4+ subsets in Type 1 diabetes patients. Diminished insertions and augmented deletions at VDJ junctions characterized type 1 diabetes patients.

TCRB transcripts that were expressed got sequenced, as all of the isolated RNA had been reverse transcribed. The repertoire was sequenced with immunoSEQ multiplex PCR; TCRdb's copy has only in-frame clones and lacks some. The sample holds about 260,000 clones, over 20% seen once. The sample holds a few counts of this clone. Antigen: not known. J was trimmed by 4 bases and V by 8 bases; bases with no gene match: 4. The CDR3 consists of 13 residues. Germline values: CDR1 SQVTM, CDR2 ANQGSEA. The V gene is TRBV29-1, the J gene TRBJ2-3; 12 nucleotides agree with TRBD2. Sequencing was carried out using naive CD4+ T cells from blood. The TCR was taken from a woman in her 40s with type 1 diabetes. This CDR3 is CSTSSGGADTQYF. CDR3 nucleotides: TGCAGCACATCTAGCGGGGGGGCAGATACGCAGTATTTT.